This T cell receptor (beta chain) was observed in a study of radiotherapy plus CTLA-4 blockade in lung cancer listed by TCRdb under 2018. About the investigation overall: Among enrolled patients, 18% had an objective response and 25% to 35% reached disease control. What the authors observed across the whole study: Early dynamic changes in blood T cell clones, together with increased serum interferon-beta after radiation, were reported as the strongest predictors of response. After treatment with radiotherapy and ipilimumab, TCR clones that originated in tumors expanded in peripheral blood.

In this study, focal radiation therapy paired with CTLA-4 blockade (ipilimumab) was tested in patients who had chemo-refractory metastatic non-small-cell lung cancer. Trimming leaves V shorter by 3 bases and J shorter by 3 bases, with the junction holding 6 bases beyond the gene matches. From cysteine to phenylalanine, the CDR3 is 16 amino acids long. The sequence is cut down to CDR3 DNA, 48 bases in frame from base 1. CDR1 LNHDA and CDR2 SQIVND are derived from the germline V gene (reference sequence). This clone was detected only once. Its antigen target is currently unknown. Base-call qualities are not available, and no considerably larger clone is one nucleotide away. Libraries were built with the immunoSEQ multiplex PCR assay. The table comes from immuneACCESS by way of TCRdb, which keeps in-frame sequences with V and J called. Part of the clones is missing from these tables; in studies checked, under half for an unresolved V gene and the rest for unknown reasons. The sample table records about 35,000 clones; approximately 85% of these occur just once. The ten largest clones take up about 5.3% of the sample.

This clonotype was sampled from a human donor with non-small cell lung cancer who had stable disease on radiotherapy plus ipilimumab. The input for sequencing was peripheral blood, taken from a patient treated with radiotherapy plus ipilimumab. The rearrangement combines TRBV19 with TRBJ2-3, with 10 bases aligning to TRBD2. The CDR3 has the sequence CASSITAGGLTDTQYF. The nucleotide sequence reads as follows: TGTGCCAGTAGTATCACAGCGGGAGGGCTGACAGATACGCAGTATTTT.